The 17 T cell receptor beta chains below all came from one sample that was sequenced in a study of T cells in tumors after PD-1 blockade. Generated by immunoSEQ multiplex PCR, the TCRdb table keeps only in-frame clones and is missing some. The table includes about 47,000 clones, more than 75% detected once. The input for sequencing was PBMCs, taken before anti-PD-1 treatment. The origin of the receptors is a human donor with basal cell carcinoma.

The CDR3 here is CASSSTGTGGYTF. The CDR3 nucleotides read TGCGCCAGCAGTTCCACAGGGACGGGCGGCTACACCTTC. This chain links TRBV5-1 with TRBJ1-2; a weak D match, TRBD1 (6 bases). CDR3 size: 13 residues. Between the trimmed V and J ends, which lost 5 bases and 8 bases, there was a span of 16 bases. The V gene's germline CDR1 is SGHRS and CDR2 YFSETQ.

The chain carries TRBV10-1 and TRBJ2-2; D is unresolved. Germline lookup yields CDR1 WNHNN and CDR2 SYGVQD (reference sequence). The CDR3 contains 14 residues. V was pared by 5 bases and J by 2 bases, with 9 bases between. The CDR3 bases are TGCGCCAGCAGTCGGACCCGAAACACCGGGGAGCTGTTTTTT. The encoded protein is CASSRTRNTGELFF.

This clone was seen only a few times. The chain couples TRBV5-1 to TRBJ1-6, with TRBD1 matching 7 bases. V gave up 5 bases and J gave up 5 bases; unmatched junction bases: 10. The V gene's germline CDR1 is SGHRS and CDR2 YFSETQ. The CDR3 is made up of 16 amino acids. This CDR3 is CASRDRFSPDNSPLHF. The CDR3 region has the DNA TGCGCCAGCAGGGACAGGTTTTCCCCCGATAATTCACCCCTCCACTTT.

The J gene is TRBJ2-7, the V gene TRBV6-5, with a possible D match to TRBD1 (5 bases). CDR1 and CDR2 from the germline V gene are MNHEY and SVGAGI. V was cut by 8 bases and J by 0 bases, with 11 bases left in between. The length of the CDR3 is 13 residues. The CDR3 nucleotides are TGTGCCAGCCTACAGGCCCCCTCCTACGAGCAGTACTTC. It yields the protein CASLQAPSYEQYF.

The CDR3 coding sequence is TGTGCCAGCAGTCAATCACTAGCGGGGGGAGGAGATACGCAGTATTTT. Translation: CASSQSLAGGGDTQYF. The chain is built from TRBV7-3 and TRBJ2-3, with 12 bases lining up with TRBD2. Germline trimming cut 6 bases from V and 5 bases from J; bases unmatched to any gene: 9. This CDR3 is 16 amino acids long. The germline V gene has CDR1 SGHTA and CDR2 FQGTGA.

The rearrangement uses TRBV4-2 and TRBJ1-2; a possible D gene is TRBD1 (6 bases). V lost 3 bases, J lost 7 bases, and 12 bases lay in between. CDR1 is LGHNA, CDR2 YNFKEQ, per germline. The length of the CDR3 is 13 residues. CDR3 coding DNA: TGTGCCAGCAGCCAGACAGGAAGGGGTGGCTACACCTTC. Translated: CASSQTGRGGYTF.

The chain joins TRBV19 to TRBJ2-7; D is perhaps TRBD1 (5 bases). V dropped 3 bases and J dropped 2 bases, with 20 bases sitting between them. This CDR3 contains 17 residues. CDR1 LNHDA and CDR2 SQIVND come from the germline V gene (reference sequence). The CDR3 protein is CASSISPRIDRAYEQYF. For the CDR3, the DNA is TGTGCCAGTAGTATTTCCCCTCGCATTGACAGAGCCTACGAGCAGTACTTC.

The V and J genes are TRBV25-1 and TRBJ2-7; D call uncertain. V gave up 0 bases and J gave up 5 bases, with 5 bases separating them. CDR1 and CDR2 (germline): MGHDK, SYGVNS. The CDR3 runs to 12 residues. The CDR3 loop reads CASSEYLDEQYF. The DNA for the CDR3 is TGTGCCAGCAGTGAATATCTCGACGAGCAGTACTTC.

The chain has TRBV5-4 and TRBJ2-1; TRBD2 is a possible D gene (6 bases). Trimming left V 0 bases short and J 7 bases short, with 11 bases between. This CDR3 has 14 amino acids. Germline V lookup: CDR1 SGHNT, CDR2 YYREEE (reference sequence). The CDR3 DNA is TGTGCCAGCAGCTTGGTCGGGAGTGGAAATGAGCAGTTCTTC. It yields the protein CASSLVGSGNEQFF.

This rearrangement joins TRBV27 to TRBJ1-2; 7 bases match TRBD1. The CDR3 has 18 amino acids. CDR1 and CDR2 (germline): MNHEY, SMNVEV (reference sequence). The V gene end was trimmed by 6 bases and the J gene end by 0 bases; junction bases not matched to a gene: 16. CDR3 loop: CASRLIGGSQRANYGYTF. The DNA of the CDR3 is TGTGCCAGCAGGCTTATAGGGGGCAGCCAACGAGCTAACTATGGCTACACCTTC.

This sequence joins TRBV28 and TRBJ1-2; TRBD1 might be the D (5 bases). This CDR3 comprises 11 residues. Trimming took 9 bases from V and 7 from J, leaving 12 bases between them. Germline V gene data show CDR1 as MDHEN and CDR2 as SYDVKM. In DNA, the CDR3 is TGTGCCAGTCAAAACAGGACTGGCTACACCTTC. It codes for CASQNRTGYTF.

The chain links TRBV4-1 to TRBJ1-5; D is uncertain. V lost 0 bases to trimming and J lost 6 bases, with 15 bases between them. CDR1 is MGHRA, CDR2 YSYEKL, per germline. The CDR3 has 16 residues. CDR3 sequence: CASSQERVLVGQPQHF. The CDR3 region has the DNA TGCGCCAGCAGCCAAGAGAGGGTTCTTGTGGGTCAGCCCCAGCATTTT.

The chain is built from TRBV2 and TRBJ1-3; 7 nucleotides match TRBD1. The V segment lost 0 bases and the J segment 4 bases; nucleotides outside the gene matches: 9. This CDR3 contains 17 residues. The germline CDR1 and CDR2 sequences are SNHLY and FYNNEI. CDR3 residues: CASSEALPARGGNTIYF. DNA of the CDR3: TGTGCCAGCAGTGAAGCGCTTCCGGCCAGGGGGGGAAACACCATATATTTT.

This rearrangement joins TRBV5-4 to TRBJ2-3, with 8 bases aligning to TRBD2. Trimming at V came to 2 bases and at J to 0 bases, leaving 5 bases not matched to a gene. This CDR3 has 16 residues. From germline, CDR1 is SGHNT and CDR2 YYREEE (reference sequence). CDR3 sequence: CASSFGGGYSTDTQYF. As DNA, the CDR3 is TGTGCCAGCAGCTTTGGCGGGGGGTATAGCACAGATACGCAGTATTTT.

The genes are TRBV7-2 and TRBJ2-5; tentatively, D is TRBD1 (5 bases). Germline CDR1 SGHTA, CDR2 FQGNSA. CDR3 size: 14 residues. V was pared by 1 base and J by 9 bases, with 15 bases between. The CDR3 sequence is CASSLGFGVGAQYF. The CDR3 DNA follows: TGTGCCAGCAGCTTAGGATTTGGTGTAGGGGCCCAGTACTTC. Full variable domain (outside the CDR3, taken from reference TRBV7-2 and TRBJ2-5): GAGVSQSPSNKVTEKGKDVELRCDPISGHTALYWYRQSLGQGLEFLIYFQGNSAPDKSGLPSDRFSAERTGGSVSTLTIQRTQQEDSAVYLCASSLGFGVGAQYFGPGTRLLVL.

This chain joins TRBV27 and TRBJ1-2; TRBD1 matches 9 bases. The CDR3 loop spans 18 amino acids. Germline V lookup: CDR1 MNHEY, CDR2 SMNVEV (reference sequence). Losses at the gene ends were 2 bases for V and 1 base for J; bases not matched to a gene: 11. In DNA form, the CDR3 reads TGTGCCAGCAGTTTAGCGGTTACGGGGACAGGGCTTAACTATGGCTACACCTTC. Translation gives CASSLAVTGTGLNYGYTF.

This chain uses TRBV9 with TRBJ1-2; D possibly corresponds to TRBD1 (5 bases). V was clipped by 0 bases and J by 8 bases, with 17 bases between them. Germline V lookup: CDR1 SGDLS, CDR2 YYNGEE. The CDR3 covers 15 residues. The chain's CDR3 is CASSVDLTWGYGYTF. In DNA, the CDR3 is TGTGCCAGCAGCGTAGATCTCACGTGGGGGTACGGCTACACCTTC.